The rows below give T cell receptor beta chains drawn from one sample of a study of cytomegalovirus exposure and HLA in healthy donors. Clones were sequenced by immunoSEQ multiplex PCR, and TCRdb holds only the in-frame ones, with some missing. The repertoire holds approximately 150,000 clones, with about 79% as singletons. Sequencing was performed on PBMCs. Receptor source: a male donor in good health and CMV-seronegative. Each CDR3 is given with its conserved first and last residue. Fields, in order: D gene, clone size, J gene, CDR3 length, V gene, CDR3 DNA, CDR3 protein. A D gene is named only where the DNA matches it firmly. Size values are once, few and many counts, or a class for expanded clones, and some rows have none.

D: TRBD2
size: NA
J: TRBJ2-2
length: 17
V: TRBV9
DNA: TGTGCCAGCAGCAGTCCCACTAGCGGGAGTAGTGTCGGGGAGCTGTTTTTT
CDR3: CASSSPTSGSSVGELFF

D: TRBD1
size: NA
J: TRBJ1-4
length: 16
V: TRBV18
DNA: TGTGCCAGCTCACCAGGGGGACAGGGGAACGCTGAAAAACTGTTTTTT
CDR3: CASSPGGQGNAEKLFF

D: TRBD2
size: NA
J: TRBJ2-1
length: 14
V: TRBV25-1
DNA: TGTGCCAGCAGCCAAGCGGGAGCCTACAATGAGCAGTTCTTC
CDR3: CASSQAGAYNEQFF

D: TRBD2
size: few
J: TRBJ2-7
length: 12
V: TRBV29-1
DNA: TGCAGCGTACTAGCGGGAGCATACGAGCAGTACTTC
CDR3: CSVLAGAYEQYF

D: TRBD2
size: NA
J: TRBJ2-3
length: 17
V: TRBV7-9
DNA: TGTGCCAGCAGCATAACCGGGACTAGCGGGAGCACAGATACGCAGTATTTT
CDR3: CASSITGTSGSTDTQYF

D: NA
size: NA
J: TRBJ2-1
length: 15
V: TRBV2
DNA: TGTGCCAGCAGTCCCGTCCGACTAGATTACAATGAGCAGTTCTTC
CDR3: CASSPVRLDYNEQFF

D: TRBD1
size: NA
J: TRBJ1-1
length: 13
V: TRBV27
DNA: TGTGCCAGCAGGCCAGGGGGTAACACTGAAGCTTTCTTT
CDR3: CASRPGGNTEAFF

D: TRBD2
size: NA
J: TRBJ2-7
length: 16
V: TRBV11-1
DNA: TGTGCCAGCAGCTTAGAAGGGACTACGCTCTCCTACGAGCAGTACTTC
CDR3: CASSLEGTTLSYEQYF

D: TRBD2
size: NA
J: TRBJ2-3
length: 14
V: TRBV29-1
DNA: TGCAGCGTTGTGGGGGGAGGGCTCACAGATACGCAGTATTTT
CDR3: CSVVGGGLTDTQYF

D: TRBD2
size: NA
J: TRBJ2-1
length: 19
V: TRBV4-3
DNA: TGCGCCAGCAGCCAAGATCTAGCGGGAGCCATACTCTCCTACAATGAGCAGTTCTTC
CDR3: CASSQDLAGAILSYNEQFF

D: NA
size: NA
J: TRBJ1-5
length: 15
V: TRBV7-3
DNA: TGTGCCAGCAGCTTTAAGGACATCGGGAGGCAGCCCCAGCATTTT
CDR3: CASSFKDIGRQPQHF

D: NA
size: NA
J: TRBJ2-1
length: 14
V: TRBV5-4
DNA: TGTGCCAGCAGCTTGGCCCTCCGGCAGGATGAGCAGTTCTTC
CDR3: CASSLALRQDEQFF

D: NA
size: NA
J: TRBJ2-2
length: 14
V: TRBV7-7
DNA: TGTGCCAGCGGGGGGAGAGCGAACACCGGGGAGCTGTTTTTT
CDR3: CASGGRANTGELFF

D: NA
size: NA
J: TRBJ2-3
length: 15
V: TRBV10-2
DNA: TGCGCCAGCAACCTCGGTAGCGGAAGTGTATATACGCAGTATTTT
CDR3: CASNLGSGSVYTQYF

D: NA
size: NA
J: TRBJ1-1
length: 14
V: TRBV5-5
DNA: TGTGCCAGCAGCTGGAGGGCCGTGAACACTGAAGCTTTCTTT
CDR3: CASSWRAVNTEAFF

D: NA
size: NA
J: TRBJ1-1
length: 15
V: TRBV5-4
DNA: TGTGCCAGCAGCTTGGCCTCAGGGATGAACACTGAAGCTTTCTTT
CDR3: CASSLASGMNTEAFF

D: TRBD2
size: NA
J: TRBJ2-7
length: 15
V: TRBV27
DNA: TGTGCCAGCGCATTTGGGCTAGCGGGATACTACGAGCAGTACTTC
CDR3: CASAFGLAGYYEQYF

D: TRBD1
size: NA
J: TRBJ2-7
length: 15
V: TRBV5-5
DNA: TGTGCCAGCAGCTGGGGGGGACAGGGAGGCTACGAGCAGTACTTC
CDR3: CASSWGGQGGYEQYF

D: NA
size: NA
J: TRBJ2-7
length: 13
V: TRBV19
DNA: TGTGCCAGTGGCCCCGGGAGGGCGGACAGGTTGTACTTC
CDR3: CASGPGRADRLYF

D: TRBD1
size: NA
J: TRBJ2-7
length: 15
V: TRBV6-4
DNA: TGTGCCAGCAGTGCCGGCCCAGGGGGCTCCTACGAGCAGTACTTC
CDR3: CASSAGPGGSYEQYF

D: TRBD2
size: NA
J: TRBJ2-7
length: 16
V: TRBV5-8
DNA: TGTGCCAGCAGCCTCCCTGGGGGGGAGCTCTCCTACGAGCAGTACTTC
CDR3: CASSLPGGELSYEQYF

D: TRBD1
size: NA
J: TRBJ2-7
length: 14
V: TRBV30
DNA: TGTGCCTGGAACCGCCGGGACAGGGCTGGTGAGCAGTACTTC
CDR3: CAWNRRDRAGEQYF

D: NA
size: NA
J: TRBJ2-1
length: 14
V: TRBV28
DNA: TGTGCCAGCAGTCCTTTGCAGACCTACAATGAGCAGTTCTTC
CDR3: CASSPLQTYNEQFF

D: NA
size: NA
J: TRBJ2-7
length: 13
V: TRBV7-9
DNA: TGTGCCAGCAGCCCGATGGCCTCCTACGAGCAGTACTTC
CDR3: CASSPMASYEQYF

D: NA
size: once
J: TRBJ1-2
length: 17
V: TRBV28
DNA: TGTGCCAGCAGTTTTCGACAGGCCCTTCTAAGGTTCTATGGCTACACCTTC
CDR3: CASSFRQALLRFYGYTF

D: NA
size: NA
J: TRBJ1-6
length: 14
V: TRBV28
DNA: TGTGCCAGCAGGTTGAGTGGGGGGAATTCACCCCTCCACTTT
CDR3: CASRLSGGNSPLHF

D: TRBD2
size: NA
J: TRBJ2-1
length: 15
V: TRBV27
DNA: TGTGCCAGCCAACCTAGCGGGAGCTCCTACAATGAGCAGTTCTTC
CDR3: CASQPSGSSYNEQFF

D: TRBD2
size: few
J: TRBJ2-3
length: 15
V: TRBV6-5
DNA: TGTGCCAGCAGTGCCCTAGCGGGTAGCACAGATACGCAGTATTTT
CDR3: CASSALAGSTDTQYF

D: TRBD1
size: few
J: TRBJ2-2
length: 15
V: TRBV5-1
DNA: TGCGCCAGCCGCGGGACAGGGCTGGGCACCGGGGAGCTGTTTTTT
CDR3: CASRGTGLGTGELFF

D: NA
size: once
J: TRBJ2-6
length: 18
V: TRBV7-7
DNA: TGTGCTAGCAAGCTGCGGGACGCATTTCTCTCTGGGGCCAACGTCCTGACTTTC
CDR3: CASKLRDAFLSGANVLTF

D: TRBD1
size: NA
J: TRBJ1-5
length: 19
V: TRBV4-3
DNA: TGCGCCAGCAGCACTCATAGGGGCGACAGGGGGCCTGGCAATCAGCCCCAGCATTTT
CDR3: CASSTHRGDRGPGNQPQHF

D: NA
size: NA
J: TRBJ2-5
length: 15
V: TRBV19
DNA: TGTGCCAGTAGTATAGGCGCCAGGGGGGAGGAGACCCAGTACTTC
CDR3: CASSIGARGEETQYF

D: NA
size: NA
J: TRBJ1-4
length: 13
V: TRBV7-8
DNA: TGTGCCAGCAGCTCTTCGGGACAAGGGAAACTGTTTTTT
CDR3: CASSSSGQGKLFF

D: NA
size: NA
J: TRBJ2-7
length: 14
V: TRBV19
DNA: TGTGCCAGTAGTATAGGTGGGCTAACCTACGAGCAGTACTTC
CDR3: CASSIGGLTYEQYF

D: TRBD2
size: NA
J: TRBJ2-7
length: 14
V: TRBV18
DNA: TGTGCCAGCTCACCGGGACTAGTCTCCTACGAGCAGTACTTC
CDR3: CASSPGLVSYEQYF

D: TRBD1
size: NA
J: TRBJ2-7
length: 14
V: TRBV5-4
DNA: TGTGCCAGCAGCGCACAGGGGAATGACTACGAGCAGTACTTC
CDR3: CASSAQGNDYEQYF

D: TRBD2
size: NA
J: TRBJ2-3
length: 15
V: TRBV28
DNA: TGTGCCAGCAGTGGTACTAGCGGGAGCGCAGATACGCAGTATTTT
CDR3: CASSGTSGSADTQYF

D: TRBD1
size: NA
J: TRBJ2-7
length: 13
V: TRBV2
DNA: TGTGCCAGCAGGGAGACAGGGACGTACGAGCAGTACTTC
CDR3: CASRETGTYEQYF

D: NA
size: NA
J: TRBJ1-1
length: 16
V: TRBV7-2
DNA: TGTGCCAGCAGTTCTGCCCGGGACACCCTGTACACTGAAGCTTTCTTT
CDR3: CASSSARDTLYTEAFF

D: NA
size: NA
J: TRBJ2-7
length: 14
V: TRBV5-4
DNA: TGTGCCAGCAGCTTGTGGGGCCCCTCCTACGAGCAGTACTTC
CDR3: CASSLWGPSYEQYF

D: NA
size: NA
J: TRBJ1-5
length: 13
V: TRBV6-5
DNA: TGTGCCAGCAGTTACGGAGATGGCCAGCCCCAGCATTTT
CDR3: CASSYGDGQPQHF

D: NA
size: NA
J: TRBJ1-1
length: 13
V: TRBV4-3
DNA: TGCGCCAGCAGCCAAGATTATGGGAGAGAGGCTTTCTTT
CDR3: CASSQDYGREAFF

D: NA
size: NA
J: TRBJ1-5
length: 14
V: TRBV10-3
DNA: TGTGCCATCAGTGCCAGGGAAGGGGATCAGCCCCAGCATTTT
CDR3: CAISAREGDQPQHF

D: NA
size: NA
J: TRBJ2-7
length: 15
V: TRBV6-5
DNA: TGTGCCAGCAGTTACTCCGGGGACACCGGCTACGAGCAGTACTTC
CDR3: CASSYSGDTGYEQYF

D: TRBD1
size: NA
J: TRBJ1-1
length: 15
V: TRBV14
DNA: TGTGCCAGCAGCCGCACAGGGACAGGTTTCACTGAAGCTTTCTTT
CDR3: CASSRTGTGFTEAFF

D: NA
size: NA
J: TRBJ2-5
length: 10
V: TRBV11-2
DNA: TGTGCCAGCTCGGGTGAGACCCAGTACTTC
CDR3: CASSGETQYF

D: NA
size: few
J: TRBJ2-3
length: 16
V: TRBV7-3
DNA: TGTGCCAGCCCCCCGGGGAGGCGGGATAGCACAGATACGCAGTATTTT
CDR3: CASPPGRRDSTDTQYF

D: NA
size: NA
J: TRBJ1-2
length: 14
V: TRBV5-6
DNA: TGTGCCAGCAGTTCAGGACAGATTAACTATGGCTACACCTTC
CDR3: CASSSGQINYGYTF

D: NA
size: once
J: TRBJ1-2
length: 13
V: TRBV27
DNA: TGTGCCAGCAGTTTACAGGGGAACTATGGCTACACCTTC
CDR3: CASSLQGNYGYTF

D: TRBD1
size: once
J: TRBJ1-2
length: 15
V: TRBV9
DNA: TGTGCCAGCAGCGTCGGGACAGGGGGCCCCTCTGGCTACACCTTC
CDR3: CASSVGTGGPSGYTF

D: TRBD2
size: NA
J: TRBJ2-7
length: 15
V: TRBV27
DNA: TGTGCCAGCAGTTTATCCGCGGGAGGGTCCTACGAGCAGTACTTC
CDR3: CASSLSAGGSYEQYF

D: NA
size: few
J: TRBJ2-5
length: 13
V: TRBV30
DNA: TGTGCCTGGAGGATTTTCGGGGAAGAGACCCAGTACTTC
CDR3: CAWRIFGEETQYF

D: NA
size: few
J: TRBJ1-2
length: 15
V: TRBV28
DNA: TGTGCCAGCAGTTTAATACAGGCGGGGGGTTATGGCTACACCTTC
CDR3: CASSLIQAGGYGYTF

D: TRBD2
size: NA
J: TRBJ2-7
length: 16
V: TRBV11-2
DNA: TGTGCCAGCAGCTTAGTTGAGCGGGAGGGCAACTACGAGCAGTACTTC
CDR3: CASSLVEREGNYEQYF